The 11 T cell receptor beta chains presented below share a single source sample, sequenced in a study of OX40 agonist ivuxolimab in advanced cancers. Clones were sequenced by immunoSEQ multiplex PCR, and TCRdb holds only the in-frame ones, with some missing. This table has approximately 38,000 clones, roughly 82% appearing once. The specimen comprised CD4+ or CD8+ T cells sorted from blood, sampled in a trial of the OX40 agonist ivuxolimab. These receptors originate from an adult with an advanced solid tumor such as melanoma, head and neck, liver or kidney cancer.

The chain recombines TRBV2 with TRBJ1-2; TRBD1 is a possible D gene (6 bases). The germline V and J ends were trimmed by 4 bases and 5 bases, with 17 bases remaining between them. CDR1 and CDR2 from the germline V gene are SNHLY and FYNNEI. The CDR3 has 15 residues. The CDR3 nucleotides read TGTGCCAGCAGTGGGCAGTCGACAGGCCTATATGGCTACACCTTC. Protein product: CASSGQSTGLYGYTF.

This clone was detected only once. The chain couples TRBV5-5 to TRBJ1-6; no reliable D call. Looked up from germline, CDR1 is SGHKS and CDR2 is YYEKEE (reference sequence). This CDR3 is 13 amino acids long. Deletions cut 0 bases from V and 6 bases from J, with 4 bases between. DNA for the CDR3: TGTGCCAGCAGCTTGGACGGTAATTCACCCCTCCACTTT. Translating gives CASSLDGNSPLHF.

The chain is built from TRBV14 and TRBJ2-1; D gene unclear. Germline V gives CDR1 SGHDN, CDR2 FVKESK. The CDR3 length is 11 residues. V gave up 2 bases and J gave up 7 bases, with 3 bases separating them. CDR3 DNA sequence: TGTGCCAGCAGCCAAATTAATGAGCAGTTCTTC. It translates to CASSQINEQFF.

J is TRBJ1-4 and V is TRBV7-2, with 9 bases lining up with TRBD1. With 2 bases clipped from V and 10 bases from J, the junction kept 11 bases outside the gene matches. Germline V CDR1 and CDR2: SGHTA, FQGNSA. CDR3 size: 16 residues. The CDR3 DNA sequence: TGTGCCAGCAGCTTACCTCAAGACAGGGGGGTTGGAAAACTGTTTTTT. The encoded protein is CASSLPQDRGVGKLFF.

The chain combines TRBV10-3 with TRBJ1-2, with TRBD1 identical over 8 bases. The ends lost 0 bases at V and 1 base at J; junction bases unmatched: 7. The CDR3 runs to 17 residues. Per germline, CDR1 ENHRY and CDR2 SYGVKD. The CDR3, as DNA: TGTGCCATCAGTGAGTCGACGGACAGGGCCTTTAACTATGGCTACACCTTC. Protein: CAISESTDRAFNYGYTF.

This clone has only a few counts. This CDR3 reads CASSFMGPQAQYF. The CDR3 region has the DNA TGCGCCAGCAGCTTCATGGGGCCACAGGCCCAGTACTTC. The V and J genes are TRBV4-1 and TRBJ2-5, with D tentatively TRBD1 (5 bases). Germline V CDR1 and CDR2: MGHRA, YSYEKL. V lost 5 bases and J lost 9, with 16 bases in between. This CDR3 region has 13 residues.

The chain has TRBV4-1 and TRBJ1-4; D unclear. The germline V gene has CDR1 MGHRA and CDR2 YSYEKL. This CDR3 comprises 16 residues. V shed 4 bases and J shed 5 bases, with 17 bases lying between them. The CDR3 here is CASSPQGTSRNEKLFF. The CDR3, as DNA: TGCGCCAGCAGCCCCCAAGGCACATCCCGAAATGAAAAACTGTTTTTT.

This clone was observed once. V usage is TRBV6-5 and J usage is TRBJ1-6; no clear D. Trimming stripped 3 bases from V and 9 bases from J, with 15 bases between. From germline, CDR1 is MNHEY and CDR2 SVGAGI. The length of the CDR3 is 15 residues. The CDR3 DNA reads as TGTGCCAGCAGTTATTTGCAGGTGGGAACTTCACCCCTCCACTTT. It specifies CASSYLQVGTSPLHF.

The V and J genes are TRBV9 and TRBJ2-3; the D is unclear. The V gene's germline CDR1 is SGDLS and CDR2 YYNGEE. Trimming left V 2 bases short and J 2 bases short, with 15 bases between. The CDR3 runs 16 residues. This CDR3 reads CASSVAALNPTDTQYF. CDR3 bases: TGTGCCAGCAGCGTCGCTGCCTTAAACCCCACAGATACGCAGTATTTT.

V usage is TRBV6-5 and J usage is TRBJ1-6; D remains unclear. From germline, CDR1 is MNHEY and CDR2 SVGAGI. CDR3 length: 15 residues. Trimming cost V 2 bases and J 6 bases, with 11 bases left between them. Here the CDR3 reads CASSYLVKGNSPLHF. DNA for the CDR3: TGTGCCAGCAGTTACCTCGTGAAGGGTAATTCACCCCTCCACTTT.

The DNA of the CDR3 is TGTGCCAGCTTCTGGACTAGCGGAGAGTACAATGAGCAGTTCTTC. Its translation: CASFWTSGEYNEQFF. The chain combines TRBV7-2 with TRBJ2-1; 10 nucleotides match TRBD2. Germline V CDR1 and CDR2: SGHTA, FQGNSA. Trimming removed 8 bases from V and 4 bases from J; junction bases left unmatched: 8. The CDR3 has 15 amino acids.